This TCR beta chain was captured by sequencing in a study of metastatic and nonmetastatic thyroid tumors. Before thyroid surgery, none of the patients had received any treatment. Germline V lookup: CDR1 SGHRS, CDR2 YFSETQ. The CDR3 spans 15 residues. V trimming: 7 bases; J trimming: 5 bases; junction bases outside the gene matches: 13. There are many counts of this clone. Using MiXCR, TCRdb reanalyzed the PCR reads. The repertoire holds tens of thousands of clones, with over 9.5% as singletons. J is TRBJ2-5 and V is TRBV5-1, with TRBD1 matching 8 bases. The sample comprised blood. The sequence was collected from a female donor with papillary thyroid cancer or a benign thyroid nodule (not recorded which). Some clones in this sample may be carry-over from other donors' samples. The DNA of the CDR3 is TGCGCCAGCGCGCGTCGACAGGGGACCCAGGAGACCCAGTACTTC. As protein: CASARRQGTQETQYF. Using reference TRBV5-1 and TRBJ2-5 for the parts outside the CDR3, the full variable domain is KAGVTQTPRYLIKTRGQQVTLSCSPISGHRSVSWYQQTPGQGLQFLFEYFSETQRNKGNFPGRFSGRQFSNSRSEMNVSTLELGDSALYLCASARRQGTQETQYFGPGTRLLVL.